This TCR beta chain was identified in a study of T cell repertoires in cytomegalovirus infection. On the study more broadly: Selection of CMV epitopes for the study included recently identified HLA-C-restricted and well-studied HLA-B-restricted ones. Findings and limits, study-wide: The ex vivo response showed dominance by HLA-C-restricted CMV-specific TCR beta clonotypes.

To note about this clonotype: Its antigen is not identified.

Using its own MiXCR run on the reads, TCRdb lists one record per CDR3 protein. This table has roughly 920,000 distinct CDR3 sequences, around 30% appearing once. Trimming removed 3 bases from V and 7 bases from J; junction bases left unmatched: 7. The germline CDR1 and CDR2 sequences are SGHNT and YYREEE (reference sequence). The CDR3 extends over 15 amino acids. The chain is built from TRBV5-4 and TRBJ2-2; 9 nucleotides align to TRBD1. The sequencing used cultured CD8+ T cells from PBMCs, collected from culture after CMV antigen stimulation. This sequence originates from a human donor in good health (CMV status not recorded). Some clones in this sample may be carry-over from other donors' samples. The CDR3 sequence: CASSYTGGGDGELFF. CDR3 in DNA: TGTGCCAGCAGCTATACAGGGGGCGGTGACGGGGAGCTGTTTTTT. The whole variable domain, filled in from reference TRBV5-4 and TRBJ2-2, reads ETGVTQSPTHLIKTRGQQVTLRCSSQSGHNTVSWYQQALGQGPQFIFQYYREEENGRGNFPPRFSGLQFPNYSSELNVNALELDDSALYLCASSYTGGGDGELFFGEGSRLTVL.